The 12 T cell receptor beta chains reported below all come from one sample, sequenced in a study of Ad26.COV2.S vaccination and SARS-CoV-2 variants. Regarding treatment: 15 to 20 received Ad26.COV2.S at low or high dose, single or two shots; 5 received placebo; per-sample allocation not given. After the first vaccine or placebo injection, samples were drawn on day 63. The method was immunoSEQ multiplex PCR; TCRdb's version includes in-frame clones alone and lacks a portion of them. The sample includes some 450,000 clones, around 90% of them seen just once. The specimen was peripheral blood, collected in a trial of Ad26.COV2.S vaccine versus placebo. These receptors all come from a person aged 18-60 years who received the Ad26.COV2.S COVID-19 vaccine or a placebo.

This clone appeared a few times. The V gene is TRBV2, the J gene TRBJ1-3; D is ambiguous. The CDR3 contains 14 residues. CDR1 is SNHLY, CDR2 FYNNEI, per germline. V was trimmed by 4 bases and J by 0 bases, leaving 7 bases between them. CDR3 bases: TGTGCCAGCAGTGCCACAGTCTCTGGAAACACCATATATTTT. The encoded protein is CASSATVSGNTIYF.

This clone was seen a single time. The chain is built from TRBV29-1 and TRBJ2-2, with 9 bases fitting TRBD2. The germline CDR1 and CDR2 sequences are SQVTM and ANQGSEA. Trimming took 4 bases from V and 4 from J; bases not matched to a gene: 13. This CDR3 has 17 residues. The CDR3 spells CSVGSAAGGPFTGELFF. The DNA for the CDR3 is TGCAGCGTTGGCTCCGCGGCGGGAGGGCCTTTCACCGGGGAGCTGTTTTTT.

The chain combines TRBV2 with TRBJ2-1, with TRBD2 as a possible D gene (6 bases). The V gene's germline CDR1 is SNHLY and CDR2 FYNNEI. The V end was cut by 7 bases, the J end by 7 bases, with 20 bases between. The CDR3 consists of 15 residues. CDR3 amino acids: CASTGFSGQHNEQFF. In DNA, the CDR3 is TGTGCCAGCACTGGTTTTAGCGGCCAACATAATGAGCAGTTCTTC.

V is TRBV19 and J is TRBJ2-7, with 7 bases aligning to TRBD1. The V segment lost 4 bases and the J segment 6 bases; nucleotides outside the gene matches: 6. The germline V gene encodes CDR1 LNHDA and CDR2 SQIVND (reference sequence). The CDR3 spans 13 residues. CDR3 DNA: TGTGCCAGTAGTAGAAGGACAGGACCCGAGCAGTACTTC. It translates to CASSRRTGPEQYF.

This chain joins TRBV7-9 and TRBJ1-1, with no clear D. This CDR3 has 15 residues. Trimming took 2 bases from V and 6 from J, leaving 16 bases between them. From germline, CDR1 is SEHNR and CDR2 FQNEAQ (reference sequence). CDR3 amino acids: CASSLWDAALPEAFF. CDR3 nucleotide sequence: TGTGCCAGCAGCTTATGGGATGCAGCCTTGCCTGAAGCTTTCTTT.

This rearrangement joins TRBV7-2 to TRBJ2-5; 10 nucleotides line up with TRBD2. V was clipped by 5 bases and J by 6 bases; unmatched bases: 15. Germline CDR1 reads SGHTA; CDR2 reads FQGNSA. The CDR3 runs 17 residues. The DNA of the CDR3 is TGTGCCAGCAGCGCGACAGCTAGCGGGAGAACCTGGAAGACCCAGTACTTC. Translating gives CASSATASGRTWKTQYF.

This chain links TRBV25-1 with TRBJ1-3; D is unresolved. The V and J ends lost 4 bases and 7 bases respectively, with 8 bases between them. The CDR3 covers 12 residues. CDR1 is MGHDK and CDR2 is SYGVNS in the germline V gene. The CDR3, as DNA: TGTGCCAGCAGTGCGGGCACCAACACCATATATTTT. Its protein is CASSAGTNTIYF.

The chain is built from TRBV18 and TRBJ2-7, with TRBD1 identical over 10 bases. Germline values: CDR1 KGHSH, CDR2 LQKENI. V was clipped by 1 base and J by 5 bases; unmatched bases: 2. There are 14 residues in the CDR3. DNA of the CDR3: TGTGCCAGCTCACCACGGACAGGGGGGCACGAGCAGTACTTC. Encoded protein: CASSPRTGGHEQYF.

This clone was observed a few times. V is TRBV25-1 and J is TRBJ1-6; no clear D gene. The CDR3 extends over 14 amino acids. V was cut by 0 bases and J by 7 bases, with 7 bases left in between. Germline V CDR1 and CDR2: MGHDK, SYGVNS. CDR3 DNA sequence: TGTGCCAGCAGTGAATATTTGACCAATTCACCCCTCCACTTT. This gives the protein CASSEYLTNSPLHF.

The CDR3 nucleotides are TGTGCCAGCAGCCCCTTTACAGGGGGGCCCTACGAGCAGTACTTC. Protein product: CASSPFTGGPYEQYF. The gene calls are TRBV7-8 and TRBJ2-7; 8 bases fit TRBD1. Germline V CDR1 and CDR2: SGHVS, FQNEAQ. V dropped 5 bases and J dropped 2; count of bases not matched to a gene: 8. The length of the CDR3 is 15 residues.

The chain joins TRBV28 to TRBJ2-1; D is ambiguous. V gave up 2 bases and J gave up 2 bases, with 13 bases separating them. CDR1 is MDHEN, CDR2 SYDVKM, per germline. CDR3 length equals 16 residues. DNA for the CDR3: TGTGCCAGCAGTTTACCCAGCCGCGAGGCCTACAATGAGCAGTTCTTC. Translating gives CASSLPSREAYNEQFF.

The rearrangement uses TRBV13 and TRBJ2-1; TRBD2 matches at 10 bases. Trimming at V came to 0 bases and at J to 7 bases, leaving 6 bases not matched to a gene. This CDR3 contains 16 residues. Germline values: CDR1 PRHDT, CDR2 FYEKMQ (reference sequence). The CDR3 region has the DNA TGTGCCAGCAGCTTAGGCCTAGCGGGAGCGAGGAATGAGCAGTTCTTC. This encodes CASSLGLAGARNEQFF.